This T cell receptor (beta chain) was recorded in a study of beta chain features in type 1 diabetes (dated by TCRdb to 2016 to 2019). With respect to the entire study: Mean age, gender distribution, total cell number and subset yield were not different between patients and healthy donors. Across all samples, fewer than 110,000,000 sorted cells were examined, and cell number per subset correlated strongly with RNA yield. The study compared TCRB repertoires of sorted circulating CD4+ T cell subsets between recently diagnosed type 1 diabetes patients and matched healthy donors. Whereas all 28 donors provided naive and central memory subsets, regulatory and stem cell-like memory subsets were isolated from just 8 patients and about 8 healthy donors.

This clone came up a few times. It has no known antigen specificity. No base qualities exist here, and no much larger clone lies one base off it. General conclusions and limits of the study: Because the HLA sub-analyses included only small numbers of individuals, any influence of HLA type on TCRB rearrangement was left unresolved. Naive, central memory and regulatory TCRB repertoires appeared more similar among patients than among healthy donors. A moderate but significant shortening of TCRB CDR3 length was observed in type 1 diabetes patients in all four CD4+ subsets. Shorter templates might be favored by PCR, yet because patient and control samples were amplified and corrected together, any such skew would affect both groups equally. At VDJ recombination sites, type 1 diabetes patients had fewer insertions and more deleted nucleotides, which implies abnormalities in thymic rearrangement. Because cDNA was sequenced instead of genomic DNA, highly expressing activated cells could be over-represented, though the groups showed no difference in activation or CD3 levels.

Including the terminal cysteine and phenylalanine, the CDR3 comprises 14 residues. The read is trimmed to its CDR3 DNA, 42 bases read in frame from base 1. V has 2 bases trimmed and J has 5 bases trimmed; junction bases matching no gene number 5. The germline V gene (reference sequence) gives CDR1 as GTSNPN and CDR2 as SVGIG. Each donor gave one peripheral blood draw, approximately 100 mL on average, collected into heparinised tubes. A BD FACSAria II was used to sort naive, central memory, regulatory and stem cell-like memory CD4+ T cells with a panel that included CD45RO, CCR7, CD25, CD127, CD95 and CD27. Every sorted population had a purity above 95%. PBMCs were separated immediately by Lymphoprep density gradient centrifugation and were stained directly, without being cultured. To minimize batch effects, samples were stained and sorted in pairs, one healthy donor with one patient per experiment.

The High Capacity cDNA Reverse Transcription Kit was used to reverse transcribe all of the isolated RNA, meaning that expressed TCRB transcripts were what got sequenced. Deep immunoSEQ sequencing was performed on naive, central memory and regulatory T cell samples, with an average of around 3.4 million total reads per sample. After sorted cells were lysed in RLT buffer, RNA was extracted with DNase-treated RNeasy Micro or Mini kits, with the choice depending on cell number. To prevent cross-contamination, each cell subset was processed individually, whereas patient and healthy donor samples were processed jointly. Using the immunoSEQ multiplex PCR, TCRB sequences were amplified from cDNA into 87-bp fragments spanning the CDR3 region. Sequencing of the amplicons was done on the Illumina HiSeq platform. For the original study's pipeline: PCR bias was corrected computationally using synthetic template baselines, and reads within Hamming distance 2 were collapsed, with unmergeable singletons discarded. By aligning reads against IMGT, V, D and J genes, CDR3 length, and insertions or deletions at six rearrangement sites were assigned. Clonotype counts were normalized to sorted cell number within each subset before computing true diversity and Gini coefficients with the tcR R package. The overlap coefficient, calculated on TCRB nucleotide sequences, was used to measure repertoire sharing. TCRdb limited this immuneACCESS table to in-frame rearrangements with V and J called. A share of clones is missing; checked studies link under half to unresolved V genes, and the rest is unexplained. Clone size and the V and J calls come from that table; the DNA yielded D and trimming. Within this sample are more than 150,000 clones, with less than 9.5% of them counted one time only. The top ten clones comprise approximately 2.2% of the sample.

Sequenced material: central memory CD4+ T cells from blood. Recombination linked TRBV30 to TRBJ2-1; 8 junctional bases match TRBD2. This receptor was identified in a woman younger than 30 in good health. The CDR3 is CAWSRLAGDNEQFF. The nucleotide sequence reads as follows: TGTGCCTGGAGTCGCCTAGCGGGTGACAATGAGCAGTTCTTC.